The sequence of this T cell receptor (beta chain) was determined in a study of blood T cell repertoires in COVID-19. Study details: Sample material is recorded as cDNA or gDNA derived from T cells, B-cell-depleted T cells, or PBMCs.

Clones were read by immunoSEQ multiplex PCR, and TCRdb kept only the in-frame ones, dropping some. The table records about 240,000 clones, about 81% of them present only once. V was trimmed by 5 bases and J by 3 bases, leaving 23 bases between them. CDR1 and CDR2 from the germline V gene are SGHAT and FQNNGV. The CDR3 loop spans 18 amino acids. The sequencing sample was made of peripheral blood. V is TRBV11-2 and J is TRBJ2-4, with a weak D call TRBD1 (5 bases). The sequence derives from a woman aged 60-75 years with active or convalescent COVID-19. CDR3 amino acids: CASSTGQGLSQVKNIQYF. Written as DNA, the CDR3 is TGTGCCAGCAGCACCGGGCAGGGTCTTTCACAGGTCAAAAACATTCAGTACTTC.